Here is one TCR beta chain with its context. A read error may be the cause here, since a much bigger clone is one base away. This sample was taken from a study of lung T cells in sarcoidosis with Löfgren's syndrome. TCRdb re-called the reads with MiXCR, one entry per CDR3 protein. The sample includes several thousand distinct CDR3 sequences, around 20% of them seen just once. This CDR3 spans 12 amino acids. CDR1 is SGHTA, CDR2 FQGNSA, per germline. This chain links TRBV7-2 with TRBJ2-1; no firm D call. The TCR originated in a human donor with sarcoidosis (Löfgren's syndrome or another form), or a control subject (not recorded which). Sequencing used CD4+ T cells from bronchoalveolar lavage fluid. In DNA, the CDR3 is TGTGCCAGCAGCTTAAACCTCAATGAGCAGCTCTTC. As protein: CASSLNLNEQLF.